The text below deals with one TCR beta chain. These data are taken from a study of blood T cell repertoires in COVID-19. On the study more broadly: Spain, Italy and the United States supplied samples that represented acute and convalescent COVID-19. T cells, B-cell-depleted T cells, or PBMCs supplied cDNA or gDNA.

Sequencing used immunoSEQ multiplex PCR; TCRdb keeps in-frame clones, though not all of them. This table holds about 130,000 clones, roughly 90% found once. During active infection, Seattle patients enrolled and were then monitored through disease. The CDR3 is 13 residues long. With V trimmed by 0 bases and J by 16 bases, 7 bases remained unmatched. CDR1 is LNHNV and CDR2 is YYDKDF in the germline V gene (reference sequence). The sequencing sample was made of peripheral blood. This sequence joins TRBV15 and TRBJ1-4, with 8 bases lining up with TRBD1. This TCR was recovered from a man aged 55 to 70 with COVID-19, enrolled during active disease. CDR3: CATSRDRTGPRFF. The CDR3 nucleotides are TGTGCCACCAGCAGAGATCGGACAGGGCCCAGGTTTTTT.